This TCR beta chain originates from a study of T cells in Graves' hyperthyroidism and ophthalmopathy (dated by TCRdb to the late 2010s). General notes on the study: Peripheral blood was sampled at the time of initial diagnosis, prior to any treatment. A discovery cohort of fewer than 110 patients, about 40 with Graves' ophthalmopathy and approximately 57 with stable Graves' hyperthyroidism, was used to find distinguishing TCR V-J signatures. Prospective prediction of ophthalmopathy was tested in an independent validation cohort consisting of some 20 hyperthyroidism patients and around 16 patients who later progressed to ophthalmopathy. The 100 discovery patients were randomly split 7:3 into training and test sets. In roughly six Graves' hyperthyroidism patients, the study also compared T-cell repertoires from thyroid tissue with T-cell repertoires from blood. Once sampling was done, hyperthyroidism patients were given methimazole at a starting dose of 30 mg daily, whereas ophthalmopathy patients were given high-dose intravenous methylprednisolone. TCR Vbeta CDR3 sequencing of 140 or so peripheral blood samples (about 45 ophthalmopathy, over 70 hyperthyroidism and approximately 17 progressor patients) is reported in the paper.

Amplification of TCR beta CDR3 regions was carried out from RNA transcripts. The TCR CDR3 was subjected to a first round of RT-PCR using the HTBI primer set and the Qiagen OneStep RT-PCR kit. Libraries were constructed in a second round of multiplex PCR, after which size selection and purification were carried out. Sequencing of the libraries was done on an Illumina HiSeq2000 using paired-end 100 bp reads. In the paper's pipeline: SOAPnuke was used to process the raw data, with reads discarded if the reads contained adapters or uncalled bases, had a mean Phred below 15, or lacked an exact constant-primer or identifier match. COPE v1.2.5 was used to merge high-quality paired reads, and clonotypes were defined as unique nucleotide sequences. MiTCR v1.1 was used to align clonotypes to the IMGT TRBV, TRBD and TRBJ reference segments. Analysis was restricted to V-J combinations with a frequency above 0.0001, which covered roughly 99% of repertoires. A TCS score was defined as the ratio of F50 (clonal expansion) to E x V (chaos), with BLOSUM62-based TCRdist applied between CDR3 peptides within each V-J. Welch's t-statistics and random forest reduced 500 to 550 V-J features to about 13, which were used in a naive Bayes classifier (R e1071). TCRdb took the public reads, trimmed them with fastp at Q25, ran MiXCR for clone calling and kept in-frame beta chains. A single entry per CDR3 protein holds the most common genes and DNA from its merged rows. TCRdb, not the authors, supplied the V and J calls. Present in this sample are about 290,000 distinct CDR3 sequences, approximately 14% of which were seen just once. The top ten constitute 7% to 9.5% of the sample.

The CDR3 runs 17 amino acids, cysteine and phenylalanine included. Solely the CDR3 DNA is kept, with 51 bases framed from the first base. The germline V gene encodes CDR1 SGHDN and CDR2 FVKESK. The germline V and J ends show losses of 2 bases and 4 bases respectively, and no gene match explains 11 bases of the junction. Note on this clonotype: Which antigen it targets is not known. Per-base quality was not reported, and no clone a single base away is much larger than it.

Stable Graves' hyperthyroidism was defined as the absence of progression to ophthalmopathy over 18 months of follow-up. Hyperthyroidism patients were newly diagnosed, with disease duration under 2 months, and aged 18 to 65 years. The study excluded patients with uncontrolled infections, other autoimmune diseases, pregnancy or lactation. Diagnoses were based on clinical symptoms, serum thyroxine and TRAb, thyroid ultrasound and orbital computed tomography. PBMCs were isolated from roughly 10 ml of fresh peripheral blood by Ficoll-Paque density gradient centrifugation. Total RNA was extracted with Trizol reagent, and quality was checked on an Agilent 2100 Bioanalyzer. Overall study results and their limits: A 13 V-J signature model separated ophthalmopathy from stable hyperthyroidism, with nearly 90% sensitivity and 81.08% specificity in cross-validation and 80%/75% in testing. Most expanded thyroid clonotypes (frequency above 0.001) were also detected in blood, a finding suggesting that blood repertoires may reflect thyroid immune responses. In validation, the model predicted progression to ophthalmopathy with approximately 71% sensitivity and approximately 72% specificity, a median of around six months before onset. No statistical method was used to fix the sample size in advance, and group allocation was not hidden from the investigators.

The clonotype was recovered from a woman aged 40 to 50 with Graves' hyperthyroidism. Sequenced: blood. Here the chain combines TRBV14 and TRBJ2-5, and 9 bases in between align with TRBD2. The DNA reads TGTGCCAGCAGCCAAACAAGCGGGAGGCGAGTGGGAGAGACCCAGTACTTC. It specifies CASSQTSGRRVGETQYF.